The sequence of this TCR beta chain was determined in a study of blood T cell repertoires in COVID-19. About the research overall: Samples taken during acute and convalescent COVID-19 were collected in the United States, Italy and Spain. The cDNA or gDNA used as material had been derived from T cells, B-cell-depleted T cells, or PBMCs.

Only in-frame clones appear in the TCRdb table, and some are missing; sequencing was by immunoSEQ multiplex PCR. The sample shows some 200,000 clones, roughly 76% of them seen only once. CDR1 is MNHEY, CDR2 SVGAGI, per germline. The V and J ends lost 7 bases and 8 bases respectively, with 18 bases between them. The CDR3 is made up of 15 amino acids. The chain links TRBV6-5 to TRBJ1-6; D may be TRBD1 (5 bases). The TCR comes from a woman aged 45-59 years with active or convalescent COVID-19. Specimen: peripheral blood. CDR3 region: CASTIGAGRDSPLHF. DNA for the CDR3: TGTGCCAGCACCATAGGGGCCGGACGGGATTCACCCCTCCACTTT.